Below, 32 T cell receptor beta chains from the same sample are listed, as sequenced in a study of T cells after yellow fever vaccination. TCRdb processed the 5' RACE reads anew with MiXCR; each CDR3 protein has one entry. Of 600,000 to 750,000 distinct CDR3 sequences listed, 9% to 15% were seen once; the top ten hold about 15%. The sample was PBMCs, taken on the day of the yellow fever booster vaccination. The receptors were sampled from a man aged 30-40 years who received the YFV17D yellow fever vaccine.

This clonotype was observed a handful of times. The chain uses TRBV6-5 and TRBJ2-7; D perhaps matches TRBD1 (5 bases). V gave up 0 bases and J gave up 9 bases, with 18 bases separating them. The CDR3 sequence is 15 residues long. Germline-derived CDR1 and CDR2 are MNHEY and SVGAGI. CDR3 region: CASSYSRVGAIGQYF. The CDR3 DNA sequence: TGTGCCAGCAGTTACTCCAGGGTTGGGGCGATTGGGCAGTACTTC.

The chain employs TRBV29-1 and TRBJ2-2; 7 bases map to TRBD1. There are 14 residues in the CDR3. Germline V gene lookup returns CDR1 SQVTM and CDR2 ANQGSEA. The junction had 7 bases not matched to a gene; V was cut back by 2 bases and J by 7 bases. The CDR3 region has the DNA TGCAGCGTTGAACGAGGGGGCGTGGGCGGGGAGCTGTTTTTT. It specifies CSVERGGVGGELFF.

The J gene is TRBJ2-7, the V gene TRBV7-9; D unresolved. Germline CDR1 SEHNR, CDR2 FQNEAQ (reference sequence). The CDR3 has 11 residues. V gave up 5 bases and J gave up 7 bases, with 9 bases separating them. For the CDR3, the DNA is TGTGCCAGCAGCATTGTAGAAGAGCAGTACTTC. Protein sequence: CASSIVEEQYF. Combining the CDR3 with reference TRBV7-9 and TRBJ2-7 gives the whole variable domain DTGVSQNPRHKITKRGQNVTFRCDPISEHNRLYWYRQTLGQGPEFLTYFQNEAQLEKSRLLSDRFSAERPKGSFSTLEIQRTEQGDSAMYLCASSIVEEQYFGPGTRLTVT.

V gene TRBV5-1 combines with J gene TRBJ1-4; perhaps TRBD1 as D (6 bases). The V end lost 4 bases, the J end lost 5 bases, and 15 bases lay between the germline ends. Germline V gene data show CDR1 as SGHRS and CDR2 as YFSETQ. The CDR3 contains 15 residues. The CDR3, as DNA: TGCGCCAGCAGCACCACGGGACACACAAATGAAAAACTGTTTTTT. It encodes CASSTTGHTNEKLFF. Drawing the rest from reference TRBV5-1 and TRBJ1-4, the complete variable domain is KAGVTQTPRYLIKTRGQQVTLSCSPISGHRSVSWYQQTPGQGLQFLFEYFSETQRNKGNFPGRFSGRQFSNSRSEMNVSTLELGDSALYLCASSTTGHTNEKLFFGSGTQLSVL.

The chain couples TRBV28 to TRBJ2-7; 8 bases map to TRBD2. V shed 1 base, J shed 7 bases, and the junction held 9 bases outside the gene matches. The CDR3 length is 15 residues. CDR1 is MDHEN, CDR2 SYDVKM, per germline. CDR3 nucleotides: TGTGCCAGCAGTTTATTATCGGGAGGGCCGAATGAGCAGTACTTC. Translation: CASSLLSGGPNEQYF.

The table lists this clonotype with many counts. This chain uses TRBV5-1 with TRBJ1-1, with 9 bases fitting TRBD1. Germline-derived CDR1 and CDR2 are SGHRS and YFSETQ. The CDR3 consists of 15 residues. The ends lost 4 bases at V and 1 base at J; junction bases unmatched: 5. The CDR3 coding sequence is TGCGCCAGCAGCATTCGACAGGGGGGGAACACTGAAGCTTTCTTT. Its translation is CASSIRQGGNTEAFF.

The genes are TRBV7-9 and TRBJ2-7; D ambiguous. The CDR3 totals 15 residues. Between the trimmed V and J ends, which lost 3 bases and 5 bases, there was a span of 17 bases. Germline assignment: CDR1 SEHNR and CDR2 FQNEAQ (reference sequence). CDR3 DNA sequence: TGTGCCAGCAGCTTCCCCCCCACTGTCGGCGACGAGCAGTACTTC. This translates into CASSFPPTVGDEQYF.

The rearrangement uses TRBV4-2 and TRBJ1-5; D gene uncertain. The germline V gene encodes CDR1 LGHNA and CDR2 YNFKEQ. The CDR3 is 16 amino acids. V lost 1 base, J lost 0 bases, and 10 bases lay in between. The CDR3 protein is CASSQGSDYSNQPQHF. DNA for the CDR3: TGTGCCAGCAGCCAAGGCTCAGATTATAGCAATCAGCCCCAGCATTTT.

The chain links TRBV5-1 to TRBJ2-7, with TRBD1 matching 8 bases. The CDR3 is 14 residues long. The V gene's germline CDR1 is SGHRS and CDR2 YFSETQ. V trimming: 4 bases; J trimming: 4 bases; junction bases outside the gene matches: 7. The CDR3 coding sequence is TGCGCCAGCAGCCCCTCCAGGGGGCCATACGAGCAGTACTTC. Residues: CASSPSRGPYEQYF.

The J gene is TRBJ1-1, the V gene TRBV19; D gene uncertain. Per germline, CDR1 LNHDA and CDR2 SQIVND (reference sequence). V lost 7 bases and J 2 bases, leaving 8 bases between the germline ends. The CDR3 runs 12 residues. In DNA form, the CDR3 reads TGTGCCAGTACAGCGGAAAACACTGAAGCTTTCTTT. Translation gives CASTAENTEAFF.

The V call is TRBV5-1, the J call TRBJ2-7; no firm D call. Germline CDR1 SGHRS, CDR2 YFSETQ. The length of the CDR3 is 15 residues. The V end lost 1 base, the J end lost 4 bases, and 15 bases lay between the germline ends. In DNA, the CDR3 is TGCGCCAGCAGCTTGTCGGGCGTGGGGTCATACGAGCAGTACTTC. This codes for CASSLSGVGSYEQYF.

This rearrangement joins TRBV15 to TRBJ1-5; 7 bases fit TRBD1. Germline CDR1 LNHNV, CDR2 YYDKDF (reference sequence). Trimming removed 0 bases from V and 4 bases from J; junction bases left unmatched: 3. The CDR3 is made up of 15 amino acids. CDR3 sequence: CATSREGQINQPQHF. Here the CDR3 DNA reads TGTGCCACCAGCAGAGAGGGACAGATTAATCAGCCCCAGCATTTT. Looking up the rest from reference TRBV15 and TRBJ1-5 gives the full variable domain: DAMVIQNPRYQVTQFGKPVTLSCSQTLNHNVMYWYQQKSSQAPKLLFHYYDKDFNNEADTPDNFQSRRPNTSFCFLDIRSPGLGDTAMYLCATSREGQINQPQHFGDGTRLSIL.

The V call is TRBV6-6, the J call TRBJ2-5; D unresolved. The CDR3 consists of 12 residues. Germline loops: CDR1 MNHNY, CDR2 SVGAGI (reference sequence). The V end was cut by 2 bases, the J end by 3 bases, with 4 bases between. CDR3 protein: CASSYPKETQYF. CDR3 nucleotides: TGTGCCAGCAGTTACCCCAAAGAGACCCAGTACTTC.

V and J are TRBV3-1 and TRBJ2-7; TRBD2 might be the D (6 bases). The CDR3 has 14 amino acids. The germline gives CDR1 LGHDT, CDR2 YNNKEL (reference sequence). V lost 4 bases and J lost 0, with 10 bases in between. The CDR3 nucleotides read TGTGCCAGCAGCCTCAAGCGGGCCTCCTACGAGCAGTACTTC. It encodes CASSLKRASYEQYF.

The chain recombines TRBV7-9 with TRBJ2-3; no definite D call. V lost 3 bases, J lost 0 bases, and 10 bases lay in between. This CDR3 is 15 amino acids long. Germline loops: CDR1 SEHNR, CDR2 FQNEAQ (reference sequence). The CDR3 nucleotides are TGTGCCAGCAGCTTCCTACTACCTAGCACAGATACGCAGTATTTT. Translation gives CASSFLLPSTDTQYF.

This clonotype was picked up a small number of times. This rearrangement joins TRBV20-1 to TRBJ2-7, with 9 bases aligning to TRBD2. Germline values: CDR1 DFQATT, CDR2 SNEGSKA (reference sequence). The CDR3 runs to 14 residues. V gave up 7 bases and J gave up 6 bases; unmatched junction bases: 13. CDR3 in DNA: TGCAGTGTAAGGAATAGCGGGAGTCTTGGCGAGCAGTACTTC. Residues: CSVRNSGSLGEQYF.

This clonotype was recorded a few times. The chain joins TRBV3-1 to TRBJ1-2; D is unclear. This CDR3 comprises 11 residues. The V gene lost 0 bases and the J gene lost 5 bases, with 1 base spanning the gap. Germline CDR1 is LGHDT and CDR2 is YNNKEL (reference sequence). CDR3 coding DNA: TGTGCCAGCAGCCAAGAATATGGCTACACCTTC. Protein: CASSQEYGYTF. Complete variable domain (other parts from reference TRBV3-1 and TRBJ1-2): DTAVSQTPKYLVTQMGNDKSIKCEQNLGHDTMYWYKQDSKKFLKIMFSYNNKELIINETVPNRFSPKSPDKAHLNLHINSLELGDSAVYFCASSQEYGYTFGSGTRLTVV.

V and J are TRBV20-1 and TRBJ2-7; 7 positions match TRBD2. The CDR3 extends over 15 amino acids. Trimming at V came to 4 bases and at J to 4 bases, leaving 13 bases not matched to a gene. The germline CDR1 and CDR2 sequences are DFQATT and SNEGSKA (reference sequence). As DNA, the CDR3 is TGCAGTGCTACCCCTCTCACGGGAGGCAATTACGAGCAGTACTTC. It codes for CSATPLTGGNYEQYF.

This chain links TRBV20-1 with TRBJ2-7; possible D gene TRBD1, 6 bases. Trimming removed 6 bases from V and 1 base from J, with 16 bases in between. From germline, CDR1 is DFQATT and CDR2 SNEGSKA (reference sequence). This CDR3 spans 14 amino acids. CDR3: CSAPKTGRSYEQYF. The CDR3 DNA reads as TGCAGTGCCCCCAAGACAGGCCGGTCCTACGAGCAGTACTTC.

This sequence joins TRBV7-2 and TRBJ2-6; 9 bases are a match to TRBD1. Germline V gene data show CDR1 as SGHTA and CDR2 as FQGNSA. V lost 5 bases and J lost 0; bases outside the gene matches: 5. CDR3 size: 17 residues. The CDR3 loop reads CASSARDRVSGANVLTF. Here the CDR3 DNA reads TGTGCCAGCAGCGCCCGGGACAGGGTCTCTGGGGCCAACGTCCTGACTTTC. The whole variable domain, remainder taken from reference TRBV7-2 and TRBJ2-6, is GAGVSQSPSNKVTEKGKDVELRCDPISGHTALYWYRQSLGQGLEFLIYFQGNSAPDKSGLPSDRFSAERTGGSVSTLTIQRTQQEDSAVYLCASSARDRVSGANVLTFGAGSRLTVL.

The J gene is TRBJ2-5, the V gene TRBV4-2, with 12 bases that match TRBD2. This CDR3 is built from 17 residues. Looked up from germline, CDR1 is LGHNA and CDR2 is YNFKEQ. The trim removed 3 bases at V and 2 bases at J, leaving 7 bases unmatched. CDR3 in amino acids: CASSQELLAGGQETQYF. The CDR3 coding sequence is TGTGCCAGCAGCCAGGAGCTACTAGCGGGAGGACAAGAGACCCAGTACTTC.

This chain connects TRBV27 to TRBJ2-1; D is undetermined. CDR1 and CDR2 from the germline V gene are MNHEY and SMNVEV (reference sequence). Deletions cut 2 bases from V and 3 bases from J, with 11 bases between. This CDR3 is built from 15 residues. CDR3 loop: CASSLRSNDYNEQFF. The CDR3 DNA reads TGTGCCAGCAGTTTACGGTCCAACGACTACAATGAGCAGTTCTTC.

This clonotype was counted at least ten times. This chain connects TRBV28 to TRBJ2-7, with 10 nucleotides matching TRBD1. The CDR3 has 15 amino acids. From germline, CDR1 is MDHEN and CDR2 SYDVKM. Losses at the gene ends were 1 base for V and 6 bases for J; bases not matched to a gene: 6. The CDR3 spells CASSLSLGQGFEQYF. CDR3 bases: TGTGCCAGCAGTTTATCCCTGGGACAGGGGTTCGAGCAGTACTTC.

CDR3 coding DNA: TGTGCCAGCAGCTCCGGGGGGGGGAAAGAGACCCAGTACTTC. Amino acids: CASSSGGGKETQYF. V and J are TRBV7-8 and TRBJ2-5; TRBD2 matches at 8 bases. Germline V gene data show CDR1 as SGHVS and CDR2 as FQNEAQ. V shed 4 bases and J 3 bases; nucleotides not matched to a gene: 4. There are 14 residues in the CDR3. The variable domain in full, completed from reference TRBV7-8 and TRBJ2-5, reads GAGVSQSPRYKVAKRGQDVALRCDPISGHVSLFWYQQALGQGPEFLTYFQNEAQLDKSGLPSDRFFAERPEGSVSTLKIQRTQQEDSAVYLCASSSGGGKETQYFGPGTRLLVL.

The chain is built from TRBV7-2 and TRBJ2-1; 7 nucleotides align to TRBD2. In germline, CDR1 is SGHTA, CDR2 FQGNSA. This CDR3 contains 16 residues. V was clipped by 4 bases and J by 0 bases; unmatched bases: 6. Written as DNA, the CDR3 is TGTGCCAGCAGCTCAACCGGGACTACCTCCTACAATGAGCAGTTCTTC. The encoded protein is CASSSTGTTSYNEQFF.

A remark on this clonotype: Relative to the germline gene, one junction end is altered; a read error may explain this. V gene TRBV20-1 combines with J gene TRBJ2-2; unclear D gene. CDR1 and CDR2 (germline): DFQATT, SNEGSKA (reference sequence). The CDR3 spans 16 residues. The CDR3 loop reads CCARVGVATNTGELFF. The CDR3 DNA is TGCTGTGCTAGAGTCGGAGTGGCTACGAACACCGGGGAGCTGTTTTTT.

This clonotype was counted only a few times. The genes are TRBV12-3 or TRBV12-4 and TRBJ1-4, with D unclear. V was cut by 6 bases and J by 3 bases, with 11 bases left in between. The CDR3 is 14 residues long. For the CDR3, the DNA is TGTGCCAGCAGCAAGCGGGGTGCTAATGAAAAACTGTTTTTT. Protein product: CASSKRGANEKLFF.

This clonotype was recorded a few times. This chain links TRBV20-1 with TRBJ2-1; TRBD2 agrees at 8 bases. This CDR3 comprises 15 residues. The V segment lost 1 base and the J segment 6 bases; nucleotides outside the gene matches: 8. The germline CDR1 and CDR2 sequences are DFQATT and SNEGSKA (reference sequence). CDR3 DNA sequence: TGCAGTGCTAGAGGAGCGGGAGAGGGCCCCAATGAGCAGTTCTTC. Translated: CSARGAGEGPNEQFF.

As for this clonotype: No conserved phenylalanine or tryptophan ends this CDR3, so it is likely a read error. The rearrangement uses TRBV20-1 and TRBJ2-2; possibly TRBD1 for D (7 bases). Trimming pared 2 bases from V and 6 bases from J, leaving 13 bases between. This CDR3 has 14 residues. The V gene's germline CDR1 is DFQATT and CDR2 SNEGSKA (reference sequence). CDR3 region: CSARQGGSAGELFL. DNA for the CDR3: TGCAGTGCTAGACAGGGGGGATCAGCCGGGGAGCTGTTTCTT.

The gene calls are TRBV5-1 and TRBJ2-2; no reliable D call. CDR1 is SGHRS, CDR2 YFSETQ, per germline. The CDR3 totals 16 residues. Trimming took off 0 bases at V and 1 base at J, with 10 bases between the two ends. The chain's CDR3 is CASSLGEPVNTGELFF. In DNA, the CDR3 is TGCGCCAGCAGCTTGGGCGAGCCGGTGAACACCGGGGAGCTGTTTTTT.

This clonotype was detected ten times or more. In DNA, the CDR3 is TGCAGTGCTAGACCACTTTCCCGCGGGCAGTACTTC. The encoded protein is CSARPLSRGQYF. This chain joins TRBV20-1 and TRBJ2-7; D not resolved. V lost 2 bases to trimming and J lost 9 bases, with 14 bases between them. This CDR3 has 12 amino acids. Per germline, CDR1 DFQATT and CDR2 SNEGSKA (reference sequence).

This clonotype was recorded a few times. This chain links TRBV18 with TRBJ1-2, with TRBD1 identical over 8 bases. This CDR3 is built from 15 residues. V shed 3 bases, J shed 6 bases, and the junction held 9 bases outside the gene matches. CDR1 KGHSH and CDR2 LQKENI come from the germline V gene. The CDR3 is CASSPGATGEDGYTF. CDR3 coding DNA: TGTGCCAGCTCACCTGGGGCGACAGGGGAGGATGGCTACACCTTC.